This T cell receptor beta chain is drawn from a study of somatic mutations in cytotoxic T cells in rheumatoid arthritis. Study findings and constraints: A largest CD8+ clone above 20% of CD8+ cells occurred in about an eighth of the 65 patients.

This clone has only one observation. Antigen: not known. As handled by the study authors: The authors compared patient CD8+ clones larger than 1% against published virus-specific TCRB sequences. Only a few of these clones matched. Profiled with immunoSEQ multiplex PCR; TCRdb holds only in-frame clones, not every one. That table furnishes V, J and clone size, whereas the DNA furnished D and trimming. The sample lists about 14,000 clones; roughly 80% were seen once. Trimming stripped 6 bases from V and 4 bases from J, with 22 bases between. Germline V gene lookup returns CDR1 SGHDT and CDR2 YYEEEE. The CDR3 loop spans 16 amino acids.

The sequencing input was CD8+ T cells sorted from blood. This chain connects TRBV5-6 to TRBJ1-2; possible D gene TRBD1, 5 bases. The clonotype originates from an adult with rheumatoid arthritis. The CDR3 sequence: CASTRGRNPLVYGYTF. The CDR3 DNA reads TGTGCCAGCACGAGGGGTCGGAACCCTCTTGTCTATGGCTACACCTTC.